This entry lists 22 T cell receptor beta chains sequenced from one sample in a study of tumor-infiltrating lymphocytes in oesophageal squamous cell carcinoma. TCRdb ran MiXCR on the PCR reads and lists one entry per CDR3 protein. The sample contains under 15,000 distinct CDR3 sequences, roughly 51% of which appear only once. Sequences were obtained from esophageal tumor tissue. These receptors were collected from a female donor with esophageal squamous cell carcinoma.

The rearrangement links TRBV7-6 to TRBJ2-3, with unresolved D. The J call is in doubt because the DNA end fits TRBJ2-7 better. The germline V gene has CDR1 SGHVS and CDR2 FNYEAQ. CDR3 length: 14 residues. CDR3 in amino acids: CASSRSIVSYEQYF. The CDR3 bases are TGTGCCAGCAGCCGTTCAATCGTTTCCTACGAGCAGTACTTC.

CDR3 bases: TGTGCCAGCAGCTCAAAAGCGGGAGGGAGCACAGATACGCAGTATTTT. Protein: CASSSKAGGSTDTQYF. The chain is built from TRBV7-3 and TRBJ2-3, with 10 bases that match TRBD2. J was trimmed by 0 bases and V by 4 bases; bases with no gene match: 4. There are 16 residues in the CDR3. From germline, CDR1 is SGHTA and CDR2 FQGTGA.

V is TRBV28 and J is TRBJ2-7, with D perhaps TRBD2 (6 bases). The J call may not be correct, given that the DNA end is closer to TRBJ2-4. Germline CDR1 MDHEN, CDR2 SYDVKM. CDR3 length equals 16 residues. The CDR3 nucleotides read TGTGCCAGCAGTTTTCGCGAGGGGAGGAAGCAAAACATTCAGTACTTC. Translated, it gives CASSFREGRKQNIQYF.

The V call is TRBV7-2, the J call TRBJ2-3; 8 bases line up with TRBD1. This CDR3 contains 15 residues. V lost 5 bases to trimming and J lost 4 bases; unmatched junction nucleotides: 8. CDR1 SGHTA and CDR2 FQGNSA come from the germline V gene. The CDR3 nucleotides read TGTGCCAGCAGCCGCCTCGGACAGGGCGCAGATACGCAGTATTTT. Its translation is CASSRLGQGADTQYF.

CDR3 DNA sequence: TGTGCCAGCAGCTTAGATGGGACTAGCGGGAGTAACGAGCAGTACTTC. The encoded protein is CASSLDGTSGSNEQYF. This chain connects TRBV7-2 to TRBJ2-7, with 14 nucleotides matching TRBD2. The CDR3 contains 16 residues. Germline-derived CDR1 and CDR2 are SGHTA and FQGNSA. V shed 1 base and J 5 bases; nucleotides not matched to a gene: 4.

The V gene is TRBV7-2, the J gene TRBJ2-4, with 9 nucleotides matching TRBD1. Trimming cost V 0 bases and J 13 bases; bases outside gene matches: 7. Germline lookup yields CDR1 SGHTA and CDR2 FQGNSA. The length of the CDR3 is 14 residues. The CDR3 sequence is CASSLAGQGKEQYF. The CDR3 DNA reads as TGTGCCAGCAGCTTAGCGGGACAGGGTAAGGAGCAGTACTTC.

This clonotype is medium-sized (0.01 to 0.1%) in the sample. This chain joins TRBV10-1 and TRBJ2-1, with TRBD2 as a possible D gene (6 bases). The CDR3 is 14 residues long. Trimming removed 2 bases at V and 5 bases at J, with 10 bases between. From germline, CDR1 is WNHNN and CDR2 SYGVQD (reference sequence). The CDR3 nucleotides are TGCGCCAGCAGTGAGGCTAGCGCAGACAATGAGCAGTTCTTC. Translating gives CASSEASADNEQFF.

This clonotype is labeled medium-sized. V is TRBV7-9 and J is TRBJ2-3; 7 bases align to TRBD1. The DNA end favors TRBJ2-7, so the J call may be wrong. Germline V gene lookup returns CDR1 SEHNR and CDR2 FQNEAQ (reference sequence). This CDR3 region has 15 residues. As DNA, the CDR3 is TGTGCCAGCAGCCTACAGGGGACACTTAACCGGGGGCAGTACTTC. It translates to CASSLQGTLNRGQYF.

The chain links TRBV12-3 or TRBV12-4 to TRBJ2-7; D tentatively reads TRBD1 or TRBD2 (5 bases each). With 5 bases removed from V and 5 bases from J, the gap between germline ends came to 16 bases. The length of the CDR3 is 14 residues. The DNA for the CDR3 is TGTGCCAGCAGTCTCCGGGACCTTACGGACGAGCAGTACTTC. Amino acids: CASSLRDLTDEQYF.

This clonotype was detected a few times. The chain recombines TRBV7-8 with TRBJ2-1; no firm D call. The CDR3 has 12 residues. Germline V gives CDR1 SGHVS, CDR2 FQNEAQ. Trimming removed 4 bases from V and 2 bases from J, with 3 bases in between. The CDR3 DNA reads as TGTGCCAGCAGCTCGACCTACAATGAGCAGTTCTTC. This codes for CASSSTYNEQFF.

The rearrangement links TRBV7-2 to TRBJ2-1; D is perhaps TRBD2 (6 bases). The CDR3 extends over 14 amino acids. Deletions cut 8 bases from V and 1 base from J, with 12 bases between. In germline, CDR1 is SGHTA, CDR2 FQGNSA. The CDR3 region is CASSREISYNEQFF. The CDR3 region has the DNA TGTGCCAGCTCCCGGGAGATTTCCTACAATGAGCAGTTCTTC.

Concerning this clonotype itself: A junction boundary mismatches the germline segment, possibly from a read error. J is TRBJ1-5 and V is TRBV7-6; D is undetermined. This CDR3 comprises 13 residues. Germline V gene sequence: CDR1 SGHVS, CDR2 FNYEAQ. The CDR3 sequence is CASSLWVGQPQHF. The DNA for the CDR3 is TGTGCTAGCAGCTTATGGGTGGGTCAGCCCCAGCATTTT.

This chain uses TRBV7-6 with TRBJ2-5; the match to TRBD2 covers 14 bases. The J call may be faulty, since TRBJ2-7 better matches the DNA end. Per the germline V gene, CDR1 is SGHVS and CDR2 is FNYEAQ. The CDR3 runs to 16 residues. The CDR3 reads CASSPKTSGGVYEQYF. DNA for the CDR3: TGTGCCAGCAGCCCGAAGACTAGCGGGGGGGTCTACGAGCAGTACTTC.

This clonotype was counted many times. The chain recombines TRBV12-3 or TRBV12-4 with TRBJ1-2; D remains unclear. The V end lost 3 bases, the J end lost 3 bases, and 8 bases lay between the germline ends. This CDR3 contains 13 residues. CDR3 loop: CASSFGRHYGYTF. The CDR3 DNA follows: TGTGCCAGCAGTTTCGGTCGTCACTATGGCTACACCTTC.

This clonotype was observed a handful of times. CDR3 amino acids: CASSPNSGRASYNEQFF. The CDR3 bases are TGTGCCAGCAGTCCCAATAGCGGGAGGGCCTCCTACAATGAGCAGTTCTTC. The rearrangement uses TRBV12-3 or TRBV12-4 and TRBJ2-1, with 11 bases matching TRBD2. The CDR3 extends over 17 amino acids. V was clipped by 5 bases and J by 0 bases; unmatched bases: 6.

The chain uses TRBV7-4 and TRBJ1-2; D uncertain. The CDR3 is made up of 16 amino acids. Trimming pared 1 base from V and 1 base from J, leaving 13 bases between. Germline CDR1 SGHVT, CDR2 SQSDAQ. In DNA, the CDR3 is TGTGCCAGCAGCTTAGGGGCCGTGGCACTTAACTATGGCTACACCTTC. Protein sequence: CASSLGAVALNYGYTF.

The table lists this clonotype with a few counts. The chain links TRBV7-2 to TRBJ2-5; the D is unclear. Germline V gives CDR1 SGHTA, CDR2 FQGNSA. V shed 2 bases and J shed 11 bases, with 21 bases lying between them. CDR3 length equals 15 residues. The CDR3 nucleotides read TGTGCCAGCAGCTTATACTCCGGAACCTACAATGAGCAGTACTTC. Residues: CASSLYSGTYNEQYF.

By share of the sample, this clonotype is medium-sized (0.01 to 0.1%). The rearrangement uses TRBV27 and TRBJ2-1; D gene uncertain. The V end lost 4 bases, the J end lost 0 bases, and 13 bases lay between the germline ends. The CDR3 loop spans 16 amino acids. Germline V gene lookup returns CDR1 MNHEY and CDR2 SMNVEV (reference sequence). In DNA, the CDR3 is TGTGCCAGCAGTTCTGGGATCATTAGCTCCTACAATGAGCAGTTCTTC. It encodes CASSSGIISSYNEQFF.

The chain uses TRBV7-6 and TRBJ2-3; D possibly matches TRBD1 or TRBD2 (5 bases each). This CDR3 contains 13 residues. The V gene lost 5 bases and the J gene lost 0 bases, with 6 bases spanning the gap. The germline gives CDR1 SGHVS, CDR2 FNYEAQ. The CDR3 reads CASSGGSTDTQYF. DNA for the CDR3: TGTGCCAGCAGCGGGGGTAGCACAGATACGCAGTATTTT.

This chain uses TRBV30 with TRBJ2-4; TRBD1 agrees at 7 bases. Gene TRBJ2-7 matches the end of the DNA better, so the J call may be wrong. CDR1 is GTSNPN and CDR2 is SVGIG in the germline V gene (reference sequence). This CDR3 region has 15 residues. CDR3 sequence (DNA): TGTGCCTGGAGTGTACCCTGGACAGGTTCCTACGAGCAGTACTTC. This translates into CAWSVPWTGSYEQYF.

This chain joins TRBV7-2 and TRBJ2-3; 11 nucleotides match TRBD2. Trimming took 5 bases from V and 1 from J; bases not matched to a gene: 5. Germline-derived CDR1 and CDR2 are SGHTA and FQGNSA. This CDR3 is 16 amino acids long. The CDR3 loop is CASSLNSGRGTDTQYF. The CDR3 DNA is TGTGCCAGCAGCCTAAATAGCGGGAGGGGCACAGATACGCAGTATTTT. Full variable domain (missing parts from reference TRBV7-2 and TRBJ2-3): GAGVSQSPSNKVTEKGKDVELRCDPISGHTALYWYRQSLGQGLEFLIYFQGNSAPDKSGLPSDRFSAERTGGSVSTLTIQRTQQEDSAVYLCASSLNSGRGTDTQYFGPGTRLTVL.

This clonotype was picked up a small number of times. V usage is TRBV6-1 and J usage is TRBJ2-6, with 8 bases aligning to TRBD2. The J call is doubtful: the DNA matches TRBJ2-7 better. The length of the CDR3 is 15 residues. Germline V gene data show CDR1 as MNHNS and CDR2 as SASEGT. The DNA of the CDR3 is TGTGCCAGCAGGGGGGTAGGTAGCGGGATCTACGAGCAGTACTTC. Translation: CASRGVGSGIYEQYF.